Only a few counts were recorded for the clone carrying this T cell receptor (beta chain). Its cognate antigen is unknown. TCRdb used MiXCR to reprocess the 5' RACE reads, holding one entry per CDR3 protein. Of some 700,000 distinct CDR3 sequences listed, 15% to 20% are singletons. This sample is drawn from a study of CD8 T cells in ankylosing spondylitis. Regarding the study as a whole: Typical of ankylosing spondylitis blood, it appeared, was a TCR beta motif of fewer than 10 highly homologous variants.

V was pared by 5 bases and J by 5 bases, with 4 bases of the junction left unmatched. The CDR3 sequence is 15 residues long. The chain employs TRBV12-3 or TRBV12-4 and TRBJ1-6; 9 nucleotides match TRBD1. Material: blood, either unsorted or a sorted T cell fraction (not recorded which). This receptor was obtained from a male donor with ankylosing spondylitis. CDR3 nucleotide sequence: TGTGCCAGCAGTCTGGGACAGGGAAATAATTCACCCCTCCACTTT. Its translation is CASSLGQGNNSPLHF.